This is a list of T cell receptor beta chains from one sample in a study of cytomegalovirus exposure and HLA in healthy donors. TCRdb keeps only in-frame clones here, not all; method: immunoSEQ multiplex PCR. The sample consists of 65,000 to 95,000 clones, 65% to 85% of them appearing once. Material for sequencing was PBMCs. The receptor source for this set is a man between 65 and 79 years old in good health and CMV-seronegative. Each CDR3 is given with its conserved first and last residue. The D gene is left open where the match is weak. A row's size may be missing; if present it is once, few, many or a size class.

size: -
V: TRBV4-1
J: TRBJ1-3
D: -
DNA: TGCGCCAGCAGCCAAGATCCCACTCCGGAGGTTAGAAACACCATATATTTT
CDR3: CASSQDPTPEVRNTIYF

size: -
V: TRBV11-2
J: TRBJ2-7
D: TRBD1
DNA: TGTGCCAGCAGATTCAACCTCGGGACAGGGTCTTACGAGCAGTACTTC
CDR3: CASRFNLGTGSYEQYF

size: -
V: TRBV6-5
J: TRBJ2-7
D: -
DNA: TGTGCCAGCAGTTACCAGGGGCGTACCTACGAGCAGTACTTC
CDR3: CASSYQGRTYEQYF

size: -
V: TRBV7-2
J: TRBJ2-7
D: -
DNA: TGTGCCAGCAGCCCCTCCTTTGGGGCTTACTACGAGCAGTACTTC
CDR3: CASSPSFGAYYEQYF

size: -
V: TRBV5-6
J: TRBJ2-7
D: TRBD2
DNA: TGTGCCAGCAGCTTGGCCGGGGGGAGGGCCGTCGAGCAGTACTTC
CDR3: CASSLAGGRAVEQYF

size: -
V: TRBV4-1
J: TRBJ2-7
D: -
DNA: TGCGCCAGCAGCCAAGGTCCAGGGTACTCCTACGAGCAGTACTTC
CDR3: CASSQGPGYSYEQYF

size: once
V: TRBV29-1
J: TRBJ2-5
D: TRBD1
DNA: TGCAGCGCCGAACAGGGGTCGGGAGAGACCCAGTACTTC
CDR3: CSAEQGSGETQYF

size: -
V: TRBV2
J: TRBJ2-3
D: TRBD2
DNA: TGTGCCAGCAGTGGGACTAGCGGGACAGATACGCAGTATTTT
CDR3: CASSGTSGTDTQYF

size: once
V: TRBV6-1
J: TRBJ2-1
D: -
DNA: TGTGCCAGCAGTGTAGGCGGGACCAGCCACAATGAGCAGTTCTTC
CDR3: CASSVGGTSHNEQFF

size: -
V: TRBV5-5
J: TRBJ2-2
D: -
DNA: TGTGCCAGCAGCTTGACAGATTTGAACACCGGGGAGCTGTTTTTT
CDR3: CASSLTDLNTGELFF

size: few
V: TRBV7-2
J: TRBJ2-3
D: TRBD2
DNA: TGTGCCAGCAGCCTCTACCTAGCGGGATCGGATACGCAGTATTTT
CDR3: CASSLYLAGSDTQYF

size: -
V: TRBV9
J: TRBJ2-5
D: TRBD2
DNA: TGTGCCAGCAGCCCCGGGGGTAGCGGGAGTCCAGAGACCCAGTACTTC
CDR3: CASSPGGSGSPETQYF

size: few
V: TRBV4-3
J: TRBJ2-2
D: -
DNA: TGCGCCAGCAGCCAAGATGGGGGGACGGGGGAGCTGTTTTTT
CDR3: CASSQDGGTGELFF

size: -
V: TRBV28
J: TRBJ1-2
D: -
DNA: TGTGCCAGCAGTTTAGCGGTCGGCGAGGGCTACACCTTC
CDR3: CASSLAVGEGYTF

size: -
V: TRBV11-2
J: TRBJ2-7
D: TRBD2
DNA: TGTGCCAGCAGCTTAGACCTTCGGACTAGGGGCGAGCAGTACTTC
CDR3: CASSLDLRTRGEQYF

size: -
V: TRBV5-1
J: TRBJ2-7
D: TRBD1
DNA: TGCGCCAGCGGCCCGACAGGGGATGACGAGCAGTACTTC
CDR3: CASGPTGDDEQYF